Sequencing of this TCR beta chain was carried out in a study of early T cells in non-severe SARS-CoV-2 infection (dated by TCRdb to the early 2020s). Concerning the study at large: Because TCR sequencing relied on bulk RNA taken from unsorted whole blood, pairing of alpha and beta chains was not possible. General study outcomes and caveats: Matching against VDJdb was skewed toward anti-spike CD8 responses, likely underestimated virus-specific expansions, and missed private and CD4 specificities.

Points on this clonotype: Its antigen target is currently unknown. Per-nucleotide qualities are absent, and no much larger clonotype sits a single base away.

Set within a cohort of healthcare workers in London, UK, this nested case-control study involved weekly PCR testing of nasopharyngeal swabs along with blood sampling. Healthcare workers were enrolled in the week of the UK lockdown, from 23 to 31 March 2020, and were followed every week for up to about 15 weeks. Via the germline V gene, CDR1 is SGHRS and CDR2 YFSETQ. The CDR3 has 17 amino acids, counting the end cysteine and phenylalanine. CDR3 DNA only is kept here, 51 bases in frame from base 1. Clipping removes 0 bases from V and 0 bases from J, with 0 as the unmatched junction base count. The protocol used for the library was 5' RACE. Sequencing took place on a NextSeq 500. In the TCR library protocol, unique molecular identifiers were attached to individual cDNA molecules to correct for PCR bias and sequencing error. Both TCR alpha and beta chains were sequenced, and tight co-correlation was observed between alpha and beta sequence abundances in each sample. On the study's bioinformatics: V gene, J gene and CDR3 annotation of TCR sequences was performed with Decombinator V4. Expanded TCRs were defined as changing significantly between any two time points under a Poisson model with p below 0.0001. TCR abundances were normalised to the total number of TCRs sequenced per sample and expressed as counts per million. TRAV1-2 paired with TRAJ12, TRAJ20 or TRAJ33 defined MAIT TCRs, while TRAV10 paired with TRAJ18 defined iNKT TCRs. A search of VDJdb, accessed on 1 November 2021, was run for TCRs annotated to CMV, EBV and SARS-CoV-2, with TCRs annotated for multiple antigens excluded. TCRdb reprocessing: public reads trimmed at Q25 with fastp, clones called with MiXCR, in-frame beta chains kept. Each CDR3 protein appears once, grouped with its most common genes and DNA. TCRdb's processing, not the study's, gives the V and J calls here. The sample includes roughly 75,000 distinct CDR3 sequences, with 9% to 10% observed a single time. About 4.8% of the sample comes from the top ten.

The source material was whole blood. The clonotype comes from an adult who was a healthcare worker with PCR-confirmed SARS-CoV-2 infection or an uninfected control (not recorded which). The chain uses TRBV5-1 and TRBJ2-6; the central 10 bases match TRBD2. The DNA is as follows: TGCGCCAGCAGCTTGGTAGCGGGAGGCTCTGGGGCCAACGTCCTGACTTTC. It encodes CASSLVAGGSGANVLTF.